Sequencing of this T cell receptor beta chain was carried out in a study of cytomegalovirus exposure and HLA in healthy donors. Study-wide points: It was 150 to 200 TCR beta chains that were listed as cytomegalovirus-associated.

The PCR was carried out with 60 Vbeta primers and 13 Jbeta primers. Profiled with immunoSEQ multiplex PCR; TCRdb holds only in-frame clones, not every one. The sample has under 110,000 clones; around 79% are singletons. In regard to this clone: Its antigen remains unidentified.

This receptor was identified in a man in his sixties in good health and CMV-seronegative. Sequences were obtained from PBMCs.

In DNA form, the CDR3 reads TGTGCCAGTAGTATCGGGACAGCCTCCTATGGCTACACCTTC. Its protein is CASSIGTASYGYTF. The chain couples TRBV19 to TRBJ1-2, with TRBD1 identical over 7 bases. Germline V gene sequence: CDR1 LNHDA, CDR2 SQIVND (reference sequence). The CDR3 spans 14 residues. Losses at the gene ends were 3 bases for V and 4 bases for J; bases not matched to a gene: 5.